Only one count was recorded for the clone carrying this TCR beta chain. CDR1 and CDR2 from the germline V gene are SGHNT and YYREEE (reference sequence). CDR3 length equals 14 residues. Trimming at V came to 4 bases and at J to 8 bases, leaving 9 bases not matched to a gene. The study ran its PCR with 60 Vbeta and 13 Jbeta primers. Sequenced by immunoSEQ multiplex PCR; TCRdb stores in-frame clones only, minus some. The sample gives more than 140,000 clones, nearly 80% of which show up once; roughly 0.69% is in the top ten. This sample is part of a study of cytomegalovirus exposure and HLA in healthy donors. Turning to the study itself: Clustering assigned approximately 78% of the 350 to 450 genotyped donors to the Caucasian-associated ancestry cluster.

The donors were healthy bone marrow donors. The clonotype was recovered from a male donor in good health and CMV-seronegative. The chain has TRBV5-4 and TRBJ1-2; TRBD1 matches at 9 bases. The sequencing sample was made of PBMCs. In nucleotides, the CDR3 is TGTGCCAGCAGCAGAAAACAGGGGGCAGGGGGCTACACCTTC. This codes for CASSRKQGAGGYTF.